This T cell receptor (beta chain) is from a study of blood T cell repertoires in COVID-19. Sequencing used immunoSEQ multiplex PCR; TCRdb keeps in-frame clones, though not all of them. The sample has hundreds of thousands of clones; 80% to 90% are singletons. The TCR sequence derives from a woman aged 50 to 60 in a cohort exposed to, infected with or recovered from COVID-19 (not recorded which). Sequencing was carried out using PBMCs or T cells enriched from blood (not recorded which).

In nucleotides, the CDR3 is TGCGCCAGCAGCTTGGAGTTACCAGGGGGCAACTATGGCTACACCTTC. It specifies CASSLELPGGNYGYTF. This chain connects TRBV5-1 to TRBJ1-2; 8 nucleotides match TRBD1. Per germline, CDR1 SGHRS and CDR2 YFSETQ. The CDR3 extends over 16 amino acids. Trimming cost V 0 bases and J 2 bases; bases outside gene matches: 6.